The clone carrying this T cell receptor (beta chain) was seen at least ten times. Its antigen is not identified. The data originate from a study of T cells after yellow fever vaccination. Broader study findings: Reappearance after the booster was seen for most primary-vaccination clones, at 96% CD4 and about 90% CD8.

The CDR3 is made up of 14 amino acids. With V trimmed by 1 base and J by 6 bases, 6 bases remained unmatched. The V gene's germline CDR1 is DFQATT and CDR2 SNEGSKA (reference sequence). A 5'RACE template-switching step, the method used to make TCR cDNA, added a universal primer site and UMIs. TCRdb used MiXCR to reprocess the 5' RACE reads, holding one entry per CDR3 protein. Of 300,000 to 350,000 distinct CDR3 sequences in the sample, approximately 4% were seen once. The sequencing used PBMCs, collected 5 days after the yellow fever booster vaccination. The chain joins TRBV20-1 to TRBJ2-3, with 8 bases matching TRBD2. The source is a man aged 18 to 35 who received the YFV17D yellow fever vaccine. CDR3 sequence: CSARVSGGRDTQYF. The CDR3 nucleotides are TGCAGTGCTAGAGTCAGCGGGGGTCGTGATACGCAGTATTTT.